Listed here are 20 T cell receptor beta chains from one sample, sequenced in a study of T cell responses to AZD1222 COVID-19 vaccine (dated by TCRdb to the early 2020s). Libraries came from the immunoSEQ multiplex PCR assay. TCRdb took over this immuneACCESS table, retaining in-frame rearrangements with V and J assigned. Such tables are incomplete; in checked studies, under half of the missing clones stem from an unresolved V gene, and the remainder is unexplained. The sample contains over 130,000 clones, 92% of them found a single time. Clones ranked in the top ten supply 4% of the sample. Sample time point, as interpreted from the label and publication: about 28 days (+/-7) after the second vaccine dose. The sequenced sample was peripheral blood, obtained 28 days after the second AZD1222 dose. These TCRs come from an adult who received the AZD1222 COVID-19 vaccine.

This clone has a single count. The chain employs TRBV28 and TRBJ2-5; 12 bases line up with TRBD2. CDR3 length equals 17 residues. Per germline, CDR1 MDHEN and CDR2 SYDVKM. J was trimmed by 9 bases and V by 4 bases; bases with no gene match: 15. CDR3 sequence: CASSSPTSGRRKGSQYF. For the CDR3, the DNA is TGTGCCAGCAGTTCCCCTACTAGCGGGAGGCGCAAGGGGTCCCAGTACTTC.

The V and J genes are TRBV5-6 and TRBJ2-3; 7 nucleotides line up with TRBD1. Germline values: CDR1 SGHDT, CDR2 YYEEEE. After removal of 2 bases from V and 2 bases from J, the junction contained 8 bases not matched to a gene. This CDR3 is 16 amino acids long. CDR3 sequence reads: CASSFVDRDPTDTQYF. In nucleotides, the CDR3 is TGTGCCAGCAGCTTCGTCGACAGGGATCCCACAGATACGCAGTATTTT.

The chain recombines TRBV3-1 (or the pseudogene TRBV3-2) with TRBJ2-1; D might be TRBD2 (6 bases). With 4 bases removed from V and 10 bases from J, the gap between germline ends came to 14 bases. This CDR3 is built from 13 residues. Germline CDR1 and CDR2: LGHDT and YNNKEL (reference sequence). CDR3 sequence (DNA): TGTGCCAGCAGCCCAATGGGGGGTCCAGAGCAGTTCTTC. Its translation: CASSPMGGPEQFF.

This clone was seen once. The gene calls are TRBV12-3 or TRBV12-4 and TRBJ1-5; 8 bases agree with TRBD1. CDR3 length: 13 amino acids. J gave up 5 bases and V 5 bases, and 2 bases lay outside the gene matches. CDR3 region: CASSQGAHQPQHF. DNA for the CDR3: TGTGCCAGCAGTCAGGGGGCACATCAGCCCCAGCATTTT.

The chain couples TRBV6-5 to TRBJ2-7; D remains ambiguous. The germline CDR1 and CDR2 sequences are MNHEY and SVGAGI. V was clipped by 0 bases and J by 5 bases, with 8 bases between them. This CDR3 has 13 residues. This CDR3 is CASSYSRWNEQYF. CDR3 DNA: TGTGCCAGCAGTTACTCCAGGTGGAACGAGCAGTACTTC.

The chain has TRBV12-3 or TRBV12-4 and TRBJ1-2, with 9 bases lining up with TRBD1. V lost 7 bases and J lost 4; bases outside the gene matches: 4. The CDR3 spans 13 residues. CDR3 DNA sequence: TGTGCCAGCATAGGGACAGGGCGCTATGGCTACACCTTC. Its protein is CASIGTGRYGYTF.

This chain's CDR3 is CASSGGRQGNTGELFF. The CDR3 region has the DNA TGTGCCAGCAGTGGTGGAAGACAGGGTAACACCGGGGAGCTGTTTTTT. J is TRBJ2-2 and V is TRBV6-1; 7 nucleotides align to TRBD1. Unmatched junction bases numbered 7, after V lost 4 bases and J lost 2 bases. Germline V lookup: CDR1 MNHNS, CDR2 SASEGT. CDR3 length equals 16 residues.

V and J are TRBV9 and TRBJ1-6, with D possibly matching TRBD1 (6 bases). The CDR3 is made up of 14 amino acids. Trimming removed 4 bases from V and 7 bases from J, with 12 bases in between. CDR1 and CDR2 (germline): SGDLS, YYNGEE. The CDR3 loop reads CASSLLTGNSPLHF. The CDR3 coding sequence is TGTGCCAGCAGCTTATTGACAGGAAATTCACCCCTCCACTTT.

This chain uses TRBV2 with TRBJ2-5; D unresolved. Germline V gives CDR1 SNHLY, CDR2 FYNNEI. The V and J ends lost 6 bases and 0 bases respectively, with 5 bases between them. CDR3 length equals 12 residues. The CDR3 region has the DNA TGTGCCAGCAGCCTCAACCAAGAGACCCAGTACTTC. This encodes CASSLNQETQYF.

V gene TRBV28 combines with J gene TRBJ2-7; 7 nucleotides line up with TRBD1. The junction had 4 bases not matched to a gene; V was cut back by 3 bases and J by 2 bases. Germline CDR1 and CDR2: MDHEN and SYDVKM. The CDR3 spans 14 residues. The CDR3: CASSFRDRPYEQYF. The CDR3 DNA is TGTGCCAGCAGTTTCCGGGACAGACCCTACGAGCAGTACTTC.

The chain uses TRBV28 and TRBJ2-7; TRBD2 aligns across 8 bases. Per germline, CDR1 MDHEN and CDR2 SYDVKM. This CDR3 is 13 amino acids long. Germline trimming cut 8 bases from V and 5 bases from J; bases unmatched to any gene: 8. CDR3 sequence (DNA): TGTGCCAGCGGAAGCGGGAGTCTGAACGAGCAGTACTTC. It specifies CASGSGSLNEQYF.

The V call is TRBV28, the J call TRBJ1-5, with TRBD1 matching over 9 bases. The V gene end was trimmed by 1 base and the J gene end by 2 bases; junction bases not matched to a gene: 9. CDR1 and CDR2 from the germline V gene are MDHEN and SYDVKM. There are 18 residues in the CDR3. CDR3 sequence (DNA): TGTGCCAGCAGTTTATTCGTAAACAGGGGGCGAGGCAATCAGCCCCAGCATTTT. This codes for CASSLFVNRGRGNQPQHF. Based on the CDR3 plus reference TRBV28 and TRBJ1-5, the full variable domain is DVKVTQSSRYLVKRTGEKVFLECVQDMDHENMFWYRQDPGLGLRLIYFSYDVKMKEKGDIPEGYSVSREKKERFSLILESASTNQTSMYLCASSLFVNRGRGNQPQHFGDGTRLSIL.

This rearrangement joins TRBV7-3 to TRBJ2-5, with a possible D match to TRBD2 (6 bases). CDR1 is SGHTA and CDR2 is FQGTGA in the germline V gene. CDR3 length equals 14 residues. V gave up 1 base and J gave up 5 bases, with 11 bases separating them. In DNA, the CDR3 is TGTGCCAGCAGCTTAAACGGGGGAAAGGAGACCCAGTACTTC. Translating it yields CASSLNGGKETQYF. Using reference TRBV7-3 and TRBJ2-5 for the parts outside the CDR3, the full variable domain is GAGVSQTPSNKVTEKGKYVELRCDPISGHTALYWYRQSLGQGPEFLIYFQGTGAADDSGLPNDRFFAVRPEGSVSTLKIQRTERGDSAVYLCASSLNGGKETQYFGPGTRLLVL.

The CDR3 here is CASSLRAGAYNEQFF. The CDR3 region has the DNA TGTGCCAGCAGCTTAAGGGCGGGAGCCTACAATGAGCAGTTCTTC. The chain has TRBV7-7 and TRBJ2-1; 7 nucleotides match TRBD2. CDR3 size: 15 residues. Germline V gene lookup returns CDR1 SSHAT and CDR2 FNYEAQ (reference sequence). The junction had 3 bases not matched to a gene; V was cut back by 2 bases and J by 2 bases.

The chain recombines TRBV29-1 with TRBJ2-7; possible D gene TRBD1, 6 bases. The length of the CDR3 is 10 residues. The germline V and J ends were trimmed by 4 bases and 12 bases, with 13 bases remaining between them. Germline V gene sequence: CDR1 SQVTM, CDR2 ANQGSEA. The CDR3 DNA reads TGCAGCGTTGTCGGTGACAGGTTGTACTTC. Residues: CSVVGDRLYF.

The chain employs TRBV4-1 and TRBJ1-3; D ambiguous. The CDR3 extends over 14 amino acids. Looked up from germline, CDR1 is MGHRA and CDR2 is YSYEKL. With 0 bases removed from V and 4 bases from J, the gap between germline ends came to 7 bases. CDR3 amino acids: CASSQEGKGNTIYF. In DNA form, the CDR3 reads TGCGCCAGCAGCCAAGAGGGGAAAGGAAACACCATATATTTT.

This clone has a count of ten or more. This chain joins TRBV6-5 and TRBJ1-2; D may be TRBD1 (6 bases). The CDR3 totals 14 residues. Germline-derived CDR1 and CDR2 are MNHEY and SVGAGI. Trimming stripped 5 bases from V and 4 bases from J, with 14 bases between. The CDR3 spells CASSQQGTSYGYTF. Written as DNA, the CDR3 is TGTGCCAGCAGTCAACAGGGAACCTCCTATGGCTACACCTTC.

The V and J genes are TRBV7-2 and TRBJ1-1, with D hard to call. The CDR3 extends over 14 amino acids. CDR1 and CDR2 from the germline V gene are SGHTA and FQGNSA. V was shortened by 5 bases and J by 1 base, with 11 bases between the two germline ends. DNA for the CDR3: TGTGCCAGCAGCCCTGCCCGTGGGAACACTGAAGCTTTCTTT. It is translated as CASSPARGNTEAFF.

The genes are TRBV2 and TRBJ1-5; no clear D gene. V lost 8 bases, J lost 4 bases, and 12 bases lay in between. Germline CDR1 reads SNHLY; CDR2 reads FYNNEI. This CDR3 comprises 13 residues. CDR3 nucleotide sequence: TGTGCCAGCGGGTTTGGGAGAAATCAGCCCCAGCATTTT. This gives the protein CASGFGRNQPQHF.

The CDR3 nucleotides are TGTGCCAGCAGCTTACCGGGACAGGGAGGGAACGGGGAGCTGTTTTTT. Protein sequence: CASSLPGQGGNGELFF. V gene TRBV7-9 combines with J gene TRBJ2-2; 9 bases align to TRBD1. This CDR3 is 16 amino acids long. Germline assignment: CDR1 SEHNR and CDR2 FQNEAQ (reference sequence). V shed 2 bases, J shed 7 bases, and the junction held 8 bases outside the gene matches.